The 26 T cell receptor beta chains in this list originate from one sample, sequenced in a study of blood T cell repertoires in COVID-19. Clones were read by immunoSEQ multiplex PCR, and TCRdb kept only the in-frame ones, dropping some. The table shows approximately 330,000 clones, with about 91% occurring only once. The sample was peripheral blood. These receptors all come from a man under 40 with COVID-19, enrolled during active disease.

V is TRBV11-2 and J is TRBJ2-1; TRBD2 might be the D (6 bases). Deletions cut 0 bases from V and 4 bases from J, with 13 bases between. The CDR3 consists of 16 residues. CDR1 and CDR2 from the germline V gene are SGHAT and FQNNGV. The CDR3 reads CASSLDNSGYYNEQFF. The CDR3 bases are TGTGCCAGCAGCTTAGATAACAGCGGGTATTACAATGAGCAGTTCTTC.

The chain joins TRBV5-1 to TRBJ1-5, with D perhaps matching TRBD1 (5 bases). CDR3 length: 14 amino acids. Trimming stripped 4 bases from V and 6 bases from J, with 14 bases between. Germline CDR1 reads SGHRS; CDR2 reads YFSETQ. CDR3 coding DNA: TGCGCCAGCAGCATGGGGCAGGGCGGTCAGCCCCAGCATTTT. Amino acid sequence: CASSMGQGGQPQHF. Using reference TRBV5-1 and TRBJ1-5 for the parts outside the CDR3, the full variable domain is KAGVTQTPRYLIKTRGQQVTLSCSPISGHRSVSWYQQTPGQGLQFLFEYFSETQRNKGNFPGRFSGRQFSNSRSEMNVSTLELGDSALYLCASSMGQGGQPQHFGDGTRLSIL.

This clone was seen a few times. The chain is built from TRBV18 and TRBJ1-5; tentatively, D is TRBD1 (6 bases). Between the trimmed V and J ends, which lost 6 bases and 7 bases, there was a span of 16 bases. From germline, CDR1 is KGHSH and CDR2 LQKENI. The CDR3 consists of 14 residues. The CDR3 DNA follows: TGTGCCAGCTCTCCGGGGGGGGCAGGGCAGCCCCAGCATTTT. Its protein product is CASSPGGAGQPQHF.

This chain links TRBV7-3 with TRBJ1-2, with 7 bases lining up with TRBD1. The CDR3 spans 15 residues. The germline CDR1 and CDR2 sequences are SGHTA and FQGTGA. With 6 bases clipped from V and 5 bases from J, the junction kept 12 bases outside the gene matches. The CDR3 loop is CASSLTGTAEYGYTF. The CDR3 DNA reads TGTGCCAGCAGTTTGACCGGGACAGCGGAGTATGGCTACACCTTC.

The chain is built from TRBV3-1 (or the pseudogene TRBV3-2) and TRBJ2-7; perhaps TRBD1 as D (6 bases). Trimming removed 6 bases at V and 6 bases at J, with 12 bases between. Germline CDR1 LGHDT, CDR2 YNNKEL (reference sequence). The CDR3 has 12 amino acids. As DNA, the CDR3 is TGTGCCAGCAGACTAGGACAGTCCGAGCAGTACTTC. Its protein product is CASRLGQSEQYF.

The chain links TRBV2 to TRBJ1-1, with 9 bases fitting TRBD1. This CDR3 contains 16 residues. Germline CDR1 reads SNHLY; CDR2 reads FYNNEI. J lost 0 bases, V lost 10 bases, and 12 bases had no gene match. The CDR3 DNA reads TGTGCCAACATTGGACAGGGGACTTTCATGAACACTGAAGCTTTCTTT. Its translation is CANIGQGTFMNTEAFF.

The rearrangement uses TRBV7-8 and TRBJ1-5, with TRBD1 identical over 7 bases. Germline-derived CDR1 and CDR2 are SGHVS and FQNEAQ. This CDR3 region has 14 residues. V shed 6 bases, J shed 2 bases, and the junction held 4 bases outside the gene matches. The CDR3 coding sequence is TGTGCCAGCAGTGCAACAGGGGGCAATCAGCCCCAGCATTTT. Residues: CASSATGGNQPQHF. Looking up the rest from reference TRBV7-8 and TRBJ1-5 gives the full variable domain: GAGVSQSPRYKVAKRGQDVALRCDPISGHVSLFWYQQALGQGPEFLTYFQNEAQLDKSGLPSDRFFAERPEGSVSTLKIQRTQQEDSAVYLCASSATGGNQPQHFGDGTRLSIL.

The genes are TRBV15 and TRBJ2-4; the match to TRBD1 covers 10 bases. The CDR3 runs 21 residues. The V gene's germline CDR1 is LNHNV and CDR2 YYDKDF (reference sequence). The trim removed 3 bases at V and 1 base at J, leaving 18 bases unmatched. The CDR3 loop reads CATSRHLIGTGDGAAKNIQYF. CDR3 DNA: TGTGCCACCAGCAGGCACCTTATCGGGACAGGGGATGGGGCTGCCAAAAACATTCAGTACTTC.

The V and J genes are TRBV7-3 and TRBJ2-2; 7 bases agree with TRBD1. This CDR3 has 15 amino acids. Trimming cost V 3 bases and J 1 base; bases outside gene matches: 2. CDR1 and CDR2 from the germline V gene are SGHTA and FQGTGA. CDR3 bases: TGTGCCAGCAGCTTTTACAGGGGGAACACCGGGGAGCTGTTTTTT. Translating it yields CASSFYRGNTGELFF.

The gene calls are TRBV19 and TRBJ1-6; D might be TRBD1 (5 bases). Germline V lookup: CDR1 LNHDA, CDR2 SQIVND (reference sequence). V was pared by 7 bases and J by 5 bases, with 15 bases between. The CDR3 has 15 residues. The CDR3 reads CASKIILGDNSPLHF. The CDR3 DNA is TGTGCCAGTAAAATTATCTTAGGGGATAATTCACCCCTCCACTTT.

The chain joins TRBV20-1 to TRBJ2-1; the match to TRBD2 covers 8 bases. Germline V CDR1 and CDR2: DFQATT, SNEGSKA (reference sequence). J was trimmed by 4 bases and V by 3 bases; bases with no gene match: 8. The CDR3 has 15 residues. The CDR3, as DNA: TGCAGTGCTAGTCAGGGTCAGCGGGAGTACAATGAGCAGTTCTTC. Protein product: CSASQGQREYNEQFF.

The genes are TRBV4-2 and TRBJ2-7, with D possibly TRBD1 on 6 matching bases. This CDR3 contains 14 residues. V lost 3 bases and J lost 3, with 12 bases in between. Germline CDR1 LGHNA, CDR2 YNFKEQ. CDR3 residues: CASSHVTGIYEQYF. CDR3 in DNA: TGTGCCAGCAGCCATGTGACAGGCATCTACGAGCAGTACTTC.

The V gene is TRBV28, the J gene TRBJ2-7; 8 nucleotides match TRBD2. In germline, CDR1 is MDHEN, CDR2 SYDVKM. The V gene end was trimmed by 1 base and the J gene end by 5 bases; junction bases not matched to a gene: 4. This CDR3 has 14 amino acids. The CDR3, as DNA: TGTGCCAGCAGTTTATACGGGAGGGGAAACGAGCAGTACTTC. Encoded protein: CASSLYGRGNEQYF.

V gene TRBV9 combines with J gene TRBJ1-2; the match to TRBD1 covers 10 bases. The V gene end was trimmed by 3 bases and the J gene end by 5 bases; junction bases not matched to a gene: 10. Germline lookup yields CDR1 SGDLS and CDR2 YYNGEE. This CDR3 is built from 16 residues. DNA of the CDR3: TGTGCCAGCAGCGCCCGACCCGGACAGGGGGTTTATGGCTACACCTTC. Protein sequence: CASSARPGQGVYGYTF. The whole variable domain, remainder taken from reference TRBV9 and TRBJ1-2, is DSGVTQTPKHLITATGQRVTLRCSPRSGDLSVYWYQQSLDQGLQFLIQYYNGEERAKGNILERFSAQQFPDLHSELNLSSLELGDSALYFCASSARPGQGVYGYTFGSGTRLTVV.

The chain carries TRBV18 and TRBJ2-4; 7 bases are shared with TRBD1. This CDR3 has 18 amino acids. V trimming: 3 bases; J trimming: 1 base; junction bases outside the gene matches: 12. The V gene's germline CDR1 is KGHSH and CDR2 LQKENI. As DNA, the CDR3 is TGTGCCAGCTCACCCGGCTCCCCAGGGGGATCGGCCAAAAACATTCAGTACTTC. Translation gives CASSPGSPGGSAKNIQYF.

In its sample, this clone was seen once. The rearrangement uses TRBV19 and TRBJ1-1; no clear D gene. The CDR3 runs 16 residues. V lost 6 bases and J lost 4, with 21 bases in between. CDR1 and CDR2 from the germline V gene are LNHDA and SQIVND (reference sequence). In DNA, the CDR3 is TGTGCCAGTAGCCTCCAATCCGGGTCCCGAGGCACTGAAGCTTTCTTT. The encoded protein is CASSLQSGSRGTEAFF. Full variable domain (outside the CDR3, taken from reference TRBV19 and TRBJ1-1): DGGITQSPKYLFRKEGQNVTLSCEQNLNHDAMYWYRQDPGQGLRLIYYSQIVNDFQKGDIAEGYSVSREKKESFPLTVTSAQKNPTAFYLCASSLQSGSRGTEAFFGQGTRLTVV.

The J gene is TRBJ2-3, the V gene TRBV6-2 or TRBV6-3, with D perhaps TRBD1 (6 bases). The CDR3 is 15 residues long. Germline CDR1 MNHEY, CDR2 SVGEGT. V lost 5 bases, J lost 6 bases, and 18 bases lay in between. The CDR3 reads CASSPDRTPWDTQYF. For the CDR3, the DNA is TGTGCCAGCAGTCCCGACAGGACCCCATGGGATACGCAGTATTTT.

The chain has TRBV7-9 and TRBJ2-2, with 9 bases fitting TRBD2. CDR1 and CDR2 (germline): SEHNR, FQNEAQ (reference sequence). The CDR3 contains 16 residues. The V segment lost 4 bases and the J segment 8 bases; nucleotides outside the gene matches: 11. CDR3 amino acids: CASSSAAAGGYGELFF. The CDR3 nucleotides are TGTGCCAGCAGCTCCGCCGCAGCGGGAGGATATGGGGAGCTGTTTTTT.

The CDR3 DNA follows: TGTGCCAGCAGTCTTCCGGGACTCCTCTACGAGCAGTACTTC. Translating gives CASSLPGLLYEQYF. The V and J genes are TRBV7-9 and TRBJ2-7, with D tentatively TRBD2 (6 bases). The CDR3 has 14 residues. CDR1 SEHNR and CDR2 FQNEAQ come from the germline V gene (reference sequence). The V end was cut by 6 bases, the J end by 3 bases, with 15 bases between.

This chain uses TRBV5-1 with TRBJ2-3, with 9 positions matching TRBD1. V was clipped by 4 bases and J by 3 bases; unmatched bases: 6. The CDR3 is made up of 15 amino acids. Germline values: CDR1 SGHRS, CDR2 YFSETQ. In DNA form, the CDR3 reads TGCGCCAGCAGCCTCCGGGACAGGGAAACAGATACGCAGTATTTT. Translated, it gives CASSLRDRETDTQYF.

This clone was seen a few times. The CDR3 loop is CATSPTPWTGDYGYTF. CDR3 coding DNA: TGTGCCACCAGTCCTACTCCCTGGACAGGGGACTATGGCTACACCTTC. V is TRBV24-1 and J is TRBJ1-2, with 9 positions matching TRBD1. The CDR3 runs to 16 residues. Germline lookup yields CDR1 KGHDR and CDR2 SFDVKD. J was trimmed by 3 bases and V by 6 bases; bases with no gene match: 10.

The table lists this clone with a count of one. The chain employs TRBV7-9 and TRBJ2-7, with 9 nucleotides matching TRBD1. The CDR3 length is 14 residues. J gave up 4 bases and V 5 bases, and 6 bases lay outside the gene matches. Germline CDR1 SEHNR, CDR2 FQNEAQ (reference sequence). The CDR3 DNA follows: TGTGCCAGCAGCCGAGGGACAGGGAAATACGAGCAGTACTTC. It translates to CASSRGTGKYEQYF.

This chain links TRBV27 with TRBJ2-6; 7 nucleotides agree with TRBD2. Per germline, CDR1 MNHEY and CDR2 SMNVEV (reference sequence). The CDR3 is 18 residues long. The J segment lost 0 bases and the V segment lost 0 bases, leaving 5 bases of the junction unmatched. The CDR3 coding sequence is TGTGCCAGCAGTTTATCCCGCGGGGGAAGCTCTGGGGCCAACGTCCTGACTTTC. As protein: CASSLSRGGSSGANVLTF.

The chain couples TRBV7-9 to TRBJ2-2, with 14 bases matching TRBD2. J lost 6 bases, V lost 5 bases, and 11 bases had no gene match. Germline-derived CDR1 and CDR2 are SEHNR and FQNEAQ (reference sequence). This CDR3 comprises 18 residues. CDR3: CASSAPKGLAGDPGELFF. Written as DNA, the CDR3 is TGTGCCAGCAGCGCCCCAAAGGGACTAGCGGGGGACCCCGGGGAGCTGTTTTTT.

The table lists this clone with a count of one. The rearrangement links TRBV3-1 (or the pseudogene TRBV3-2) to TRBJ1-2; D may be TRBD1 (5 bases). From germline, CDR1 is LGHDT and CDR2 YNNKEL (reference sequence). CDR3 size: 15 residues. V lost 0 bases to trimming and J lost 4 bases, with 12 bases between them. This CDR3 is CASSQERRGSYGYTF. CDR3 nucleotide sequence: TGTGCCAGCAGCCAAGAGCGAAGGGGTTCCTATGGCTACACCTTC.

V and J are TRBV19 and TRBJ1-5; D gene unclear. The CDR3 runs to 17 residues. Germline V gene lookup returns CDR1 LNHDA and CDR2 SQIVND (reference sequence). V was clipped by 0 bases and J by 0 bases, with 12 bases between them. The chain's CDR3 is CASSIDRGGNSNQPQHF. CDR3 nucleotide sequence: TGTGCCAGTAGTATAGATAGAGGAGGGAATAGCAATCAGCCCCAGCATTTT.